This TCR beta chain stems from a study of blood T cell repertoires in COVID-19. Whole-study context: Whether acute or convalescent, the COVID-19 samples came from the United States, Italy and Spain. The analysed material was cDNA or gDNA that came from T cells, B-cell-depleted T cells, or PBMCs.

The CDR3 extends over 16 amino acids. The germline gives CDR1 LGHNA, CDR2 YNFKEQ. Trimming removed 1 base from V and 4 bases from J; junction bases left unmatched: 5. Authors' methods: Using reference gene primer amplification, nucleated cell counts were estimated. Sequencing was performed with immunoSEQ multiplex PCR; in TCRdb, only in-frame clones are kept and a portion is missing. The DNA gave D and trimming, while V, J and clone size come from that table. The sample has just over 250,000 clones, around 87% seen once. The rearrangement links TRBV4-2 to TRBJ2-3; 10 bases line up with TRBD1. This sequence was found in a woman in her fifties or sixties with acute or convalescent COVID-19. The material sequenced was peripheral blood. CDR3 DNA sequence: TGTGCCAGCAGCCAAGTAGGGACAGGGGATGCAGATACGCAGTATTTT. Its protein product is CASSQVGTGDADTQYF.